This TCR beta chain was sequenced during a study of blood T cell repertoires in COVID-19. Study-level information: Samples came from the United States, Italy and Spain, spanning acute and convalescent COVID-19. PBMCs, B-cell-depleted T cells, or T cells were the source of the cDNA or gDNA that made up the material.

A few counts support this clone. Clones were sequenced by immunoSEQ multiplex PCR, and TCRdb holds only the in-frame ones, with some missing. The data contain about 200,000 clones, almost 90% of them singletons. With V trimmed by 5 bases and J by 3 bases, 4 bases remained unmatched. CDR3 length: 18 residues. Germline V CDR1 and CDR2: MRHNA, SNTAGT. Sequenced input: peripheral blood. V gene TRBV6-4 combines with J gene TRBJ2-6, with TRBD2 identical over 16 bases. This receptor was obtained from a man aged 18 to 29 with active or convalescent COVID-19. CDR3 coding DNA: TGTGCCAGCAGTCCAGGGACTAGCGGGAGGGATGGGGCCAACGTCCTGACTTTC. It encodes CASSPGTSGRDGANVLTF.